Sequencing of this TCR beta chain was carried out in a study of PD-1 and CTLA-4 blockade in melanoma. The assay was immunoSEQ multiplex PCR, and TCRdb's table has in-frame clones only and misses some. Among tens of thousands of clones, 88% were seen once, and the ten largest hold around 5.8%. Germline CDR1 SGHRS, CDR2 YFSETQ. The CDR3 runs to 15 residues. Trimming pared 0 bases from V and 6 bases from J, leaving 15 bases between. This clone was detected once. The sequence derives from a human donor with melanoma. The chain uses TRBV5-1 and TRBJ1-2; D may be TRBD1 (5 bases). The sample in question was CD8+ T cells from peripheral blood, obtained from a patient given anti-PD-1 treatment. The CDR3 region has the DNA TGCGCCAGCAGCTTGGCCGTGGGGGAGGTGGATGGCTACACCTTC. As protein: CASSLAVGEVDGYTF.